Listed below are T cell receptor beta chains from one sample, sequenced in a study of Ad26.COV2.S vaccination and SARS-CoV-2 variants. Profiling relied on immunoSEQ multiplex PCR, and the TCRdb table lists in-frame clones only, not all of them. This sample has around 300,000 clones, with about 87% found just once. The sequencing used peripheral blood, collected in a trial of Ad26.COV2.S vaccine versus placebo. All receptors come from a person aged 18-60 years who received the Ad26.COV2.S COVID-19 vaccine or a placebo. Each CDR3 is given with its conserved first and last residue. Each record gives: V gene, clone size, D gene, J gene, CDR3 protein, CDR3 DNA. The D gene is left open where the match is weak. The size entry is marked missing in some rows and otherwise reads once, few, many or a size class.

TRBV5-8	once	NA	TRBJ2-2	CASSLSSGKAGELFF	TGTGCCAGCAGCTTATCGTCTGGGAAGGCCGGGGAGCTGTTTTTT
TRBV28	NA	NA	TRBJ1-2	CASSSPFPGGNGYTF	TGTGCCAGCAGTTCCCCATTCCCGGGAGGGAATGGCTACACCTTC
TRBV2	few	TRBD1	TRBJ1-5	CASSTSQGVNQPQHF	TGTGCCAGCAGTACCAGCCAGGGGGTCAATCAGCCCCAGCATTTT
TRBV4-1	NA	TRBD1	TRBJ1-4	CASSPGQAGEKLFF	TGCGCCAGCAGCCCGGGACAGGCTGGTGAAAAACTGTTTTTT
TRBV6-5	NA	NA	TRBJ2-3	CASCYRRPQDTQYF	TGTGCCAGCTGTTACCGCAGGCCCCAGGATACGCAGTATTTT
TRBV19	NA	NA	TRBJ2-7	CASSRGYEQYF	TGTGCCAGTAGTCGAGGTTACGAGCAGTACTTC
TRBV5-1	NA	TRBD1	TRBJ1-4	CASGQGQTNEKLFF	TGCGCCAGTGGACAGGGCCAAACAAATGAAAAACTGTTTTTT
TRBV11-2	NA	TRBD1	TRBJ1-1	CASSQGGATPNTEAFF	TGTGCCAGCAGTCAGGGGGGGGCGACCCCGAACACTGAAGCTTTCTTT
TRBV7-2	NA	TRBD1	TRBJ2-3	CASSVGQGAGTDTQYF	TGTGCCAGCAGCGTGGGACAGGGGGCCGGCACAGATACGCAGTATTTT
TRBV3-1/TRBV3-2	NA	TRBD1	TRBJ1-2	CASGTGGGYTF	TGTGCCAGCGGAACAGGGGGCGGCTACACCTTC
TRBV3-1/TRBV3-2	NA	TRBD1	TRBJ2-4	CASSLTGGATKNIQYF	TGTGCCAGCAGCTTAACAGGGGGCGCAACCAAAAACATTCAGTACTTC
TRBV3-1/TRBV3-2	NA	NA	TRBJ2-7	CASTIGQSASYEQYF	TGTGCCAGCACCATTGGACAGAGCGCCTCCTACGAGCAGTACTTC
TRBV6-4	once	NA	TRBJ1-5	CASRTTRVQPQHF	TGTGCCAGCAGGACGACTCGGGTCCAGCCCCAGCATTTT
TRBV7-2	NA	TRBD1	TRBJ1-5	CASSRTTGSNGQPQHF	TGTGCCAGCAGCCGCACGACAGGGTCTAACGGTCAGCCCCAGCATTTT
TRBV6-2/TRBV6-3	NA	TRBD1	TRBJ1-2	CASSYTRGQTSYGYTF	TGTGCCAGCAGTTACACACGGGGACAGACAAGCTATGGCTACACCTTC
TRBV29-1	once	NA	TRBJ2-1	CSVLPPGNEQFF	TGCAGCGTTCTTCCCCCGGGCAATGAGCAGTTCTTC
TRBV7-3	NA	NA	TRBJ2-1	CASSIDVGNEQFF	TGTGCCAGCAGCATTGACGTTGGGAATGAGCAGTTCTTC
TRBV28	NA	TRBD1	TRBJ1-2	CASSRGQGVGYGYTF	TGTGCCAGCAGTCGTGGACAGGGCGTTGGATATGGCTACACCTTC
TRBV27	NA	NA	TRBJ1-1	CASSPQGTLSNTEAFF	TGTGCCAGCTCCCCCCAGGGAACTCTCTCGAACACTGAAGCTTTCTTT
TRBV5-1	once	NA	TRBJ2-7	CASLLEPGRTYEQYF	TGCGCCAGCCTCTTAGAACCGGGACGGACCTACGAGCAGTACTTC
TRBV5-1	NA	NA	TRBJ1-4	CASSYGGSTNEKLFF	TGCGCCAGCAGCTATGGAGGGTCAACTAATGAAAAACTGTTTTTT
TRBV9	NA	NA	TRBJ2-2	CASSVLQGGTGELFF	TGTGCCAGCAGCGTATTACAGGGAGGCACCGGGGAGCTGTTTTTT
TRBV6-5	few	NA	TRBJ1-2	CASSRSAGQEGYTF	TGTGCCAGCAGCCGCTCTGCAGGGCAAGAAGGCTACACCTTC
TRBV6-4	NA	NA	TRBJ1-4	CASSVGGREEKLFF	TGTGCCAGCAGTGTAGGTGGGAGGGAGGAAAAACTGTTTTTT
TRBV5-6	NA	TRBD1	TRBJ2-1	CASSLGDRGWRSYNEQFF	TGTGCCAGCAGCTTGGGGGACAGGGGGTGGAGATCCTACAATGAGCAGTTCTTC
TRBV20-1	few	NA	TRBJ2-7	CSAREEQYF	TGCAGTGCTAGAGAAGAGCAGTACTTC
TRBV6-5	NA	NA	TRBJ1-2	CASSPPGGEYGYTF	TGTGCCAGCAGTCCCCCCGGAGGAGAGTATGGCTACACCTTC
TRBV2	once	NA	TRBJ1-4	CASSGLTGPNEKLFF	TGTGCCAGCAGTGGTTTGACAGGCCCTAATGAAAAACTGTTTTTT
TRBV6-5	NA	NA	TRBJ2-7	CASSYGRGYEQYF	TGTGCCAGCAGTTATGGCAGGGGTTACGAGCAGTACTTC
TRBV19	NA	NA	TRBJ1-4	CASSNRAGTNEKLFF	TGTGCCAGTAGCAACAGGGCGGGGACTAATGAAAAACTGTTTTTT
TRBV6-5	once	NA	TRBJ2-7	CASSPRAEQYF	TGTGCCAGCAGTCCTCGGGCAGAGCAGTACTTC
TRBV5-1	NA	NA	TRBJ1-1	CASSSTPILGTEAFF	TGCGCCAGCAGCTCCACCCCGATACTGGGCACTGAAGCTTTCTTT
TRBV7-9	NA	TRBD2	TRBJ2-5	CASSGRTSVFGAVETQYF	TGTGCCAGCAGCGGAAGGACTAGCGTTTTTGGAGCGGTGGAGACCCAGTACTTC
TRBV3-1/TRBV3-2	few	NA	TRBJ1-2	CASSQTPGDGYTF	TGTGCCAGCAGCCAAACGCCAGGGGATGGCTACACCTTC
TRBV28	NA	NA	TRBJ2-7	CASSPRESYEQYF	TGTGCCAGCAGTCCCAGGGAGTCCTACGAGCAGTACTTC
TRBV11-3	NA	NA	TRBJ2-1	CASSSGTYDEQFF	TGTGCCAGCAGCTCCGGGACATACGATGAGCAGTTCTTC
TRBV4-2	many	NA	TRBJ2-7	CASSQDVETSEQYF	TGTGCCAGCAGCCAAGACGTGGAGACTTCCGAGCAGTACTTC